This paragraph covers one T cell receptor beta chain sequence. The antigen remains undetermined. These data originate in a study of blood T cells in healthy people across ages. Findings and caveats of the study: Calculation of diversity from one million T cells yielded estimates considered to be underestimates. Aged donors had fewer naive CD4+ cells and lower diversity than long-lived donors.

The use of a sample-barcoded 5' primer and a J-beta primer mix characterized a second PCR of about 6 to 12 cycles. Tagging of each cDNA molecule was performed by a template-switch adaptor with 12 random nucleotides. Every individual sample yielded 2.5 million or more paired-end reads (each containing CDR3). TCRdb recomputed calls from the 5' RACE reads with MiXCR, one row per CDR3 protein. The sample carries under 2 million distinct CDR3 sequences, approximately 32% recorded once. Trimming took 2 bases from V and 3 from J, leaving 8 bases between them. The CDR3 is made up of 13 amino acids. Sequenced input: blood. J is TRBJ2-7 and V is TRBV12-3 or TRBV12-4; TRBD2 is a possible D gene (5 bases). The receptor was isolated from a young woman in good health. CDR3 in DNA: TGTGCCAGCAGTTTAAGGAGGTACTACGAGCAGTACTTC. It is translated as CASSLRRYYEQYF.